The rows below give T cell receptor beta chains drawn from one sample of a study of shared clonotypes between healthy human individuals. Assay used: immunoSEQ multiplex PCR; TCRdb lists only in-frame clones, some missing. The table includes around 1 million clones, over 60% detected once. The sequenced material came from memory CD4+ T cells sorted from blood. Every receptor here comes from a man aged 18 to 30 in good health. Each CDR3 is given with its conserved first and last residue. The D gene is left open where the match is weak. Clone size, where shown, is once, few, many, or a class for clones that have expanded.

cdr3_length,j_call,d_call,v_call,clone_size,cdr3_nt,cdr3_aa
14,TRBJ1-1,TRBD1,TRBV14,-,TGTGCCAGCAGCCTCCACAGGGGTGTCACTGAAGCTTTCTTT,CASSLHRGVTEAFF
11,TRBJ1-6,-,TRBV6-1,-,TGTGCCAGCAGTGAAGGATCACCCCTCCACTTT,CASSEGSPLHF
17,TRBJ1-4,-,TRBV25-1,-,TGTGCCAGCAGTGATAAACCCCGGGACTTTAGCCGGGAAAAACTGTTTTTT,CASSDKPRDFSREKLFF
16,TRBJ2-3,TRBD1,TRBV13,few,TGTGCCAGCAGCTACCGACAGGGGGGCCTCTCAGATACGCAGTATTTT,CASSYRQGGLSDTQYF
11,TRBJ2-7,-,TRBV10-2,-,TGCGCCAGCAGTAGGGGCTACGAGCAGTACTTC,CASSRGYEQYF
16,TRBJ2-2,TRBD1,TRBV5-1,-,TGCGCCAGCAGCCCGGGGACAGGTCCCAGGTCTGGGGAGCTGTTTTTT,CASSPGTGPRSGELFF
14,TRBJ1-1,TRBD1,TRBV6-5,once,TGTGCCAGCAGTTACGACAGGGGAGGGACTGAAGCTTTCTTT,CASSYDRGGTEAFF
13,TRBJ2-3,-,TRBV5-4,-,TGTGCCAGCAGCCCAACTAGCACAGATACGCAGTATTTT,CASSPTSTDTQYF
13,TRBJ1-2,-,TRBV18,-,TGTGCCAGCTCACCTTCCCTGGGTAATGGCTACACCTTC,CASSPSLGNGYTF
15,TRBJ1-5,-,TRBV2,-,TGTGCCAGCAGTGAGCGGACCGTTAGCAATCAGCCCCAGCATTTT,CASSERTVSNQPQHF
17,TRBJ2-6,-,TRBV5-6,-,TGTGCCAGCAGCATCTCGGGACGCCTCTCTGGGGCCAACGTCCTGACTTTC,CASSISGRLSGANVLTF
13,TRBJ1-1,-,TRBV19,few,TGTGCCAGTAGCCCACAGGGTTTTGCCGAAGCTTTCTTT,CASSPQGFAEAFF
14,TRBJ2-1,-,TRBV9,-,TGTGCCAGCAGCGTCGGCCGTTCCTACAATGAGCAGTTCTTC,CASSVGRSYNEQFF
15,TRBJ1-1,TRBD1,TRBV6-6,-,TGTGCCAGCAGCCTAACAGGGGGCAAGAACACTGAAGCTTTCTTT,CASSLTGGKNTEAFF
12,TRBJ2-7,TRBD1,TRBV6-5,many,TGTGACCCGGACAGGGGCTCCTACGAGCAGTACTTC,CDPDRGSYEQYF